This T cell receptor (beta chain) was captured by sequencing in a study of blood T cell repertoires in COVID-19. CDR3 length: 13 amino acids. The trim removed 10 bases at V and 2 bases at J, leaving 4 bases unmatched. Germline V gives CDR1 MDHEN, CDR2 SYDVKM. In the authors' methods: Estimated nucleated cell counts came from reference gene primer amplification. Here immunoSEQ multiplex PCR was the method, and the copy in TCRdb shows in-frame clones only, minus some. Clone size and V and J calls were adopted from that table, with D and trimming inferred from the DNA. The sample records about 50,000 clones, 85% to 90% being singletons.

This clonotype was sampled from a human donor in a cohort sampled during active COVID-19. This chain connects TRBV28 to TRBJ2-2; TRBD1 aligns across 7 bases. The sequencing input was peripheral blood. CDR3 sequence (DNA): TGTGCCATCCGGGACAGTAACACCGGGGAGCTGTTTTTT. This codes for CAIRDSNTGELFF.